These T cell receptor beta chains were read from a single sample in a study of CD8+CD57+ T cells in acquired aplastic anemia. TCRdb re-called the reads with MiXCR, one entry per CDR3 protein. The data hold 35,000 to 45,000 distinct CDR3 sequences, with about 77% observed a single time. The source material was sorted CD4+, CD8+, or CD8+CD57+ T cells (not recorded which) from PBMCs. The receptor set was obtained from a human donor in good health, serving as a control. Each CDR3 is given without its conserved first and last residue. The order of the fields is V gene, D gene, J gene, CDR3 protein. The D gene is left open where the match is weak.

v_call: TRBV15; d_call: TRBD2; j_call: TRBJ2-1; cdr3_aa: ATSRDLSSGSSSEQF
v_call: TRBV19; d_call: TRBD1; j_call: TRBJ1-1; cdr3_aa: ATSSTGRAEAF
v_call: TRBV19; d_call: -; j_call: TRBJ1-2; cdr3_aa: ASSNPTGTYGYT
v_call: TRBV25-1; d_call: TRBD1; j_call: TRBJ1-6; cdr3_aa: ASSETEDRRYNSPPH
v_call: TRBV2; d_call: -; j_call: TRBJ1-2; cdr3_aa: ASSRSRNYGYT
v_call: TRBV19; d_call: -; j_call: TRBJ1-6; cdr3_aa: ASNGQADNSPLH
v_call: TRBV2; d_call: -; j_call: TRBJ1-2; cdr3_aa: ASSDEFRGYT
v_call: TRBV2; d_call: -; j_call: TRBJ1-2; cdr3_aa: ASSEGRSFYT
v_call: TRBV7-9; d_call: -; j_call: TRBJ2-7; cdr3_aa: ASSKDRAIY
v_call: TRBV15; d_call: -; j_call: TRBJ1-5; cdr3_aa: ATSRTGRNQPQH
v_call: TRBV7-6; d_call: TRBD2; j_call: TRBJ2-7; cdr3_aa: ASSPRVAGDHEQY
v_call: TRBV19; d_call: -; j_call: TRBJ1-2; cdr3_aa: ASSDLQGLLNGYT
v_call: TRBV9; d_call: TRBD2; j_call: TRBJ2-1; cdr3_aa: ASSVGTSGGHNEQF
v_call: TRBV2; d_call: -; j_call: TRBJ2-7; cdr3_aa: ASSRGEQY
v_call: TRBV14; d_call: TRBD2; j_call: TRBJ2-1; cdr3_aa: ASSPRYLAGGLNEQF
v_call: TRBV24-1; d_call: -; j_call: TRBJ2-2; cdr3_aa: ATSDFWEKGSTGELF
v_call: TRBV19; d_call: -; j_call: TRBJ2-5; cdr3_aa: ASSTTGLETQY
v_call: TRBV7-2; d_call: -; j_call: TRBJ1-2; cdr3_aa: ASSLVGRGYT
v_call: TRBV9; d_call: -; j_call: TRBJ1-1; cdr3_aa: ATYERNQNVSRENTEAF
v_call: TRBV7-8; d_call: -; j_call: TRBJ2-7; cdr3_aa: ASSSPSRETYEQY
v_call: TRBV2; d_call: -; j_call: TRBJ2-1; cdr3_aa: AIGRSYNEQF
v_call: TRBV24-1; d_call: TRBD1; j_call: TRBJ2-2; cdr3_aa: ATSDRDRGDTGELF
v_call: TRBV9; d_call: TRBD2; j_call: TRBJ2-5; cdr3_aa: ASGPAGGTKTQY
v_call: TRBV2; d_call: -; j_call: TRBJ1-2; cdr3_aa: ASTDYGYT
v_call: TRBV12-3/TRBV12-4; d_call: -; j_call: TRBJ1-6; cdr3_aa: ASSIGRWGSPLH
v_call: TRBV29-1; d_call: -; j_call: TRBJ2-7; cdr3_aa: SVGSGTPGYEQY
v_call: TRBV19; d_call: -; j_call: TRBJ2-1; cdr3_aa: ASSTTDGNEQF
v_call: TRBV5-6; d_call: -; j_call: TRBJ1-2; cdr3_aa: ASSLGRPNYGYT
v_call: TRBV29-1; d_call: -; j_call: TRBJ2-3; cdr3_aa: SVEGGVRTDTQY
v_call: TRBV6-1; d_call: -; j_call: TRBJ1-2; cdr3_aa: ASSHQGVLNYGYT
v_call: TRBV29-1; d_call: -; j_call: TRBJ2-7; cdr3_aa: SVEDRAGTYEQY
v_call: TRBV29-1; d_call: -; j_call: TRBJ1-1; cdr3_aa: SVEDRDPEAF
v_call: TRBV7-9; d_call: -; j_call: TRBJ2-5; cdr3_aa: ASSQGSGRYQETQY
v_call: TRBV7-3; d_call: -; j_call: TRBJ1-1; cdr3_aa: ASSWRALNTEAF
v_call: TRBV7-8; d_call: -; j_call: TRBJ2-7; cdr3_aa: ASSLGRPYEQY
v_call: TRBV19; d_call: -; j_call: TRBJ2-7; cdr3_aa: ASSIDRYYEQY
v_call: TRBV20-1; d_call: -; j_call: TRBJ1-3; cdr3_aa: SGLSGNTIY
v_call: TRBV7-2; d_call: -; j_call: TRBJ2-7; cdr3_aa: ASSLSGYEQY
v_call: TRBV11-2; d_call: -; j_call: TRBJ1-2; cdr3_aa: ASSLNRDLYGYT
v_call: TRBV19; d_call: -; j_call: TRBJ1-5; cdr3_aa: ASQGRNQPQH
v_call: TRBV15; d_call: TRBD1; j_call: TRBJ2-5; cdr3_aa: ATSRTGGRETQY
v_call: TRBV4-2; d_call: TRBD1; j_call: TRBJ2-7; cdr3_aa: ASSQVGQGYEQY
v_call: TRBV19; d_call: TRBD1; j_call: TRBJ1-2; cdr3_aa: ASDRTGSYGYT
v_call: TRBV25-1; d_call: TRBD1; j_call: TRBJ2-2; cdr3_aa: ASSVRDRDTGELF
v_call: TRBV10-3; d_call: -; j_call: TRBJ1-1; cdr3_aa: AISETAYTEAF
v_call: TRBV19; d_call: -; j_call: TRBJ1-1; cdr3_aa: ALRPGGTEAF
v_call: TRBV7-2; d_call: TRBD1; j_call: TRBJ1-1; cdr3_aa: ASSLGQGTPEAF
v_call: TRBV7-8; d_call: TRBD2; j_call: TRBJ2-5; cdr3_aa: ASSLGTSGGGIQETQY
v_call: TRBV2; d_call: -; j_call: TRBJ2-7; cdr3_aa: ASSDGGISYEQY
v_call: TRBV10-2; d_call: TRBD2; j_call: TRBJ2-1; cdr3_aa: ATRRVAGEGEQF
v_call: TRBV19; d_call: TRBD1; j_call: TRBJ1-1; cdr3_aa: ASRSPGQGALDTEAF
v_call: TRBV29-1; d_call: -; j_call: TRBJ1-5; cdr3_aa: SVEGGEGNQPQH